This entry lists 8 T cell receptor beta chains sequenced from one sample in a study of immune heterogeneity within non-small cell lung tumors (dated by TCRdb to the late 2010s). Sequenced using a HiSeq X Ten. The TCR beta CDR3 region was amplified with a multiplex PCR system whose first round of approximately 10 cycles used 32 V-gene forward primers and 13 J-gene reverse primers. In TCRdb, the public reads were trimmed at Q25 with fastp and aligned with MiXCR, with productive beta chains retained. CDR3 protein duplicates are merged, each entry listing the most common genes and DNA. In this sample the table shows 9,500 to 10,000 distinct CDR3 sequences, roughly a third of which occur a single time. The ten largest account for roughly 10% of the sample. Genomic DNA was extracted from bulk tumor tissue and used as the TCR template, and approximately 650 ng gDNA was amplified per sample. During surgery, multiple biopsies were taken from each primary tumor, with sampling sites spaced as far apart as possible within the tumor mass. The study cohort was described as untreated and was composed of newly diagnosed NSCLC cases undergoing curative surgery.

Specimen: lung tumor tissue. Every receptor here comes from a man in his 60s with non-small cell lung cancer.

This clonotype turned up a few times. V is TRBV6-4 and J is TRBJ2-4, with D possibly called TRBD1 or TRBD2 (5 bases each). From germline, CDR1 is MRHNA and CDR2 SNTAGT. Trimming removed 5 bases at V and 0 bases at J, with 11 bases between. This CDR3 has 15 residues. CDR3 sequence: CASSLGDLAKNIQYF. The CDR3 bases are TGTGCCAGCAGTCTGGGGGACCTAGCCAAAAACATTCAGTACTTC.

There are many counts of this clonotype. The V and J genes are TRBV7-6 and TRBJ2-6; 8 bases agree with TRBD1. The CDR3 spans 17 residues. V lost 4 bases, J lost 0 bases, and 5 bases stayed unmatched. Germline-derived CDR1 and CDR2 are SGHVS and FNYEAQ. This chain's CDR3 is CASSSDRAPSGANVLTF. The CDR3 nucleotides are TGTGCCAGCAGCTCGGACAGGGCCCCCTCTGGGGCCAACGTCCTGACTTTC.

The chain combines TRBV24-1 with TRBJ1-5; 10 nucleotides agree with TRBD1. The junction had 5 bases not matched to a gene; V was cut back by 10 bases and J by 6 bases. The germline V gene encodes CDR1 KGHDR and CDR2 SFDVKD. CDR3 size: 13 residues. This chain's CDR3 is CATRQGAAQPQHF. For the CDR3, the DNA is TGTGCCACTAGACAGGGGGCGGCTCAGCCCCAGCATTTT.

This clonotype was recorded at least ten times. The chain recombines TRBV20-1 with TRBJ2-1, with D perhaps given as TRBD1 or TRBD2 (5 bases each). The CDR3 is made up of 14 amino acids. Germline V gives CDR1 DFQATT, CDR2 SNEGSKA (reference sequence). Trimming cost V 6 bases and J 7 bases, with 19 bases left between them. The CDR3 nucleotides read TGCAGTGCCTCCGGGACCCTCGGATCTAATGAGCAGTTCTTC. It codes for CSASGTLGSNEQFF.

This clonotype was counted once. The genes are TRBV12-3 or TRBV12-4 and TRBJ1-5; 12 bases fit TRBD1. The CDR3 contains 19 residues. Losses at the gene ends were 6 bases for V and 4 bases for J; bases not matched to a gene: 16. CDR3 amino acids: CASSPFPPGQGASNQPQHF. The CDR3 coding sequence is TGTGCCAGCAGCCCGTTTCCACCGGGACAGGGGGCGAGTAATCAGCCCCAGCATTTT.

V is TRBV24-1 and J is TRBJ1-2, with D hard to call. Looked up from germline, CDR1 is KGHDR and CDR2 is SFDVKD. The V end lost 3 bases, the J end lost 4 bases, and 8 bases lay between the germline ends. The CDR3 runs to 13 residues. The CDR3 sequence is CATSDPPTYGYTF. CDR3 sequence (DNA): TGTGCCACCAGTGATCCACCGACCTATGGCTACACCTTC.

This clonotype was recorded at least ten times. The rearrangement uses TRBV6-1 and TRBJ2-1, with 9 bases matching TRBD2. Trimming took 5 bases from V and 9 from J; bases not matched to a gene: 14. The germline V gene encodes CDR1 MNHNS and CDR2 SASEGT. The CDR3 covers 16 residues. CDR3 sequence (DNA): TGTGCCAGCAGTTCCTCGCGCGGGAGGGCCTTTTTTGAGCAGTTCTTC. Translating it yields CASSSSRGRAFFEQFF.

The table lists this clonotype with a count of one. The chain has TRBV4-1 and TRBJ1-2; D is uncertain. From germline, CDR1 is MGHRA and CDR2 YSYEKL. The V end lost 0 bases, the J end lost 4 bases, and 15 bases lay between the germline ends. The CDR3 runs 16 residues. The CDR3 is CASSQEAPAGFYGYTF. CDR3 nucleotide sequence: TGCGCCAGCAGCCAAGAGGCCCCGGCGGGGTTCTATGGCTACACCTTC.